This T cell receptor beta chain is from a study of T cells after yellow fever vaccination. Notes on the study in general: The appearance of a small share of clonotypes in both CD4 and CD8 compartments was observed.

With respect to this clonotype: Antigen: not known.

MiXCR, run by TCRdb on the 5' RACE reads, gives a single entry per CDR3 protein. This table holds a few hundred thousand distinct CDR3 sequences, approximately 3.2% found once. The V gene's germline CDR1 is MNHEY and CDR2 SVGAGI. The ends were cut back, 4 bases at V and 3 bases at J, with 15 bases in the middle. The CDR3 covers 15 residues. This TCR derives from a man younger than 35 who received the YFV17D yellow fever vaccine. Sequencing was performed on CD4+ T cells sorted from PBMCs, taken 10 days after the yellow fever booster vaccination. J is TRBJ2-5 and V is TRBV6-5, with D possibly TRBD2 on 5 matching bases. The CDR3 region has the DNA TGTGCCAGCAGTTCAATGGGCGAGGGAGAAGAGACCCAGTACTTC. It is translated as CASSSMGEGEETQYF.